This is a list of T cell receptor beta chains from one sample in a study of OX40 agonist ivuxolimab in advanced cancers. Clones were sequenced by immunoSEQ multiplex PCR, and TCRdb holds only the in-frame ones, with some missing. The sample holds more than 45,000 clones; more than 80% are singletons and the top ten take over 0.6%. Specimen: CD4+ or CD8+ T cells sorted from blood, collected in a trial of the OX40 agonist ivuxolimab. The receptors shown here come from an adult with an advanced solid tumor such as melanoma, head and neck, liver or kidney cancer. Both conserved end residues are part of each CDR3. A D gene is named only where the DNA matches it firmly. Where a row states a size, it is once, few, many or the class of an expanded clone; other rows omit it.

.	TRBV7-9	.	TRBJ1-1	CASSFLAPGSEAFF	TGTGCCAGCAGCTTTTTGGCACCCGGTTCGGAAGCTTTCTTT
TRBD1	TRBV6-7	.	TRBJ2-7	CASSYGGQGLSYEQYF	TGTGCCAGCAGTTACGGGGGACAGGGGCTCTCCTACGAGCAGTACTTC
.	TRBV7-9	.	TRBJ2-2	CASRSGQALTRWELFF	TGTGCCAGCAGAAGTGGGCAGGCTCTTACTCGGTGGGAGCTGTTTTTT
.	TRBV5-4	once	TRBJ1-2	CASSPEDGYGYTF	TGTGCCAGCAGCCCCGAAGATGGCTATGGCTACACCTTC
.	TRBV2	.	TRBJ1-5	CASQVGLGSNQPQHF	TGTGCCAGCCAGGTAGGCTTGGGGAGCAATCAGCCCCAGCATTTT
.	TRBV6-1	few	TRBJ1-1	CASSERDAGRVGNTEAFF	TGTGCCAGCAGTGAACGGGACGCCGGACGGGTCGGGAACACTGAAGCTTTCTTT
.	TRBV19	.	TRBJ1-1	CASSQGSSPPLNTEAFF	TGTGCCAGTAGTCAGGGGTCGTCTCCCCCATTGAACACTGAAGCTTTCTTT
TRBD1	TRBV5-1	once	TRBJ2-7	CASSPTGTYEQYF	TGCGCCAGCAGCCCGACAGGGACCTACGAGCAGTACTTC
.	TRBV5-4	.	TRBJ2-3	CASSWNREDTQYF	TGTGCCAGCAGCTGGAACAGGGAAGATACGCAGTATTTT
.	TRBV6-6	.	TRBJ1-2	CASSYAGAYTF	TGTGCCAGCAGTTACGCAGGCGCCTACACCTTC
.	TRBV4-1	.	TRBJ2-3	CASSQVRGDSLHTQYF	TGCGCCAGCAGCCAAGTTCGTGGGGACTCCCTCCATACGCAGTATTTT
TRBD1	TRBV5-1	.	TRBJ1-1	CASSAGTGDGTEAFF	TGCGCCAGCAGCGCCGGGACAGGGGACGGCACTGAAGCTTTCTTT
.	TRBV5-6	.	TRBJ2-3	CASSFVGTPNTQYF	TGTGCCAGCAGCTTCGTCGGGACCCCGAATACGCAGTATTTT
TRBD2	TRBV5-1	.	TRBJ2-1	CASSSRLAGGTYNEQFF	TGCGCCAGCAGCTCCCGACTAGCGGGGGGCACCTACAATGAGCAGTTCTTC
.	TRBV10-3	.	TRBJ2-7	CAISDPSYEQYF	TGTGCCATCAGTGACCCTTCCTACGAGCAGTACTTC
.	TRBV16	.	TRBJ2-7	CASSQSVTVSSYYEQYF	TGTGCCAGCAGCCAATCTGTGACAGTGTCTTCGTACTACGAGCAGTACTTC
TRBD1	TRBV27	.	TRBJ1-3	CASSRLGQVDFGSGNTIYF	TGTGCCAGCAGTCGCCTTGGACAGGTTGACTTTGGCTCTGGAAACACCATATATTTT
TRBD1	TRBV19	.	TRBJ1-5	CASSILTGTGSNQPQHF	TGTGCCAGTAGTATACTTACCGGGACAGGGAGCAATCAGCCCCAGCATTTT
TRBD1	TRBV9	.	TRBJ1-2	CASSVNRDRDNYGYTF	TGTGCCAGCAGCGTCAACCGGGACAGGGATAACTATGGCTACACCTTC
.	TRBV2	.	TRBJ2-7	CASSVYEQYF	TGTGCCAGCAGTGTGTACGAGCAGTACTTC
.	TRBV6-1	.	TRBJ2-1	CASSEIRGRIEGSSREQFF	TGTGCCAGCAGTGAAATCCGGGGGCGAATTGAAGGGTCAAGTAGGGAGCAGTTCTTC
.	TRBV11-3	.	TRBJ2-3	CASSVQVTGDTQYF	TGTGCCAGCAGCGTACAGGTGACGGGAGATACGCAGTATTTT
TRBD1	TRBV7-9	.	TRBJ1-2	CASSLGQGAPGGYTF	TGTGCCAGCAGCTTAGGACAGGGAGCCCCTGGTGGCTACACCTTC
TRBD1	TRBV9	.	TRBJ1-2	CASSVTGQGAYGYTF	TGTGCCAGCAGCGTTACGGGACAGGGTGCGTATGGCTACACCTTC
.	TRBV6-5	.	TRBJ2-5	CASSFGGSETQYF	TGTGCCAGCAGTTTTGGCGGTTCAGAGACCCAGTACTTC